These 26 T cell receptor beta chains were all obtained from the same sample, sequenced in a study. Each CDR3 protein is one row after TCRdb ran MiXCR on the RT-PCR reads. This sample has hundreds of thousands of distinct CDR3 sequences, with approximately 15% found just once. Sequencing was done on a sample of memory CD4+ T cells from blood. Receptors originate from a female donor in good health, serving as a healthy control.

In its sample, this clonotype was seen many times. The chain has TRBV29-1 and TRBJ2-3, with D perhaps matching TRBD2 (6 bases). Germline CDR1 is SQVTM and CDR2 is ANQGSEA. The CDR3 loop spans 16 amino acids. V gave up 8 bases and J gave up 0 bases, with 21 bases separating them. The chain's CDR3 is CSSKGSGYHSTDTQYF. The CDR3 nucleotides read TGCAGCTCTAAGGGTAGCGGCTACCATAGCACAGATACGCAGTATTTT.

Only a few counts were recorded for this clonotype. The CDR3 sequence: CASLRAGVNEQFF. The CDR3 DNA is TGTGCCTCCCTCCGGGCGGGAGTCAATGAGCAGTTCTTC. The chain has TRBV30 and TRBJ2-1; TRBD2 matches 7 bases. Germline CDR1 reads GTSNPN; CDR2 reads SVGIG (reference sequence). This CDR3 is built from 13 residues. J gave up 6 bases and V 7 bases, and 9 bases lay outside the gene matches.

The V and J genes are TRBV19 and TRBJ2-7; D ambiguous. CDR1 is LNHDA and CDR2 is SQIVND in the germline V gene (reference sequence). The V end was cut by 5 bases, the J end by 3 bases, with 20 bases between. The CDR3 is made up of 16 amino acids. The CDR3 region has the DNA TGTGCCAGTAGTGACAAAGGAAGTTATCCGGGCTACGAGCAGTACTTC. Amino acid sequence: CASSDKGSYPGYEQYF.

The chain carries TRBV27 and TRBJ1-2; D ambiguous. This CDR3 is 18 amino acids long. CDR1 is MNHEY, CDR2 SMNVEV, per germline (reference sequence). The V and J ends lost 5 bases and 0 bases respectively, with 22 bases between them. The CDR3 DNA reads as TGTGCCAGCAGTCCCTTAGGAACCCTAGGAGGACCTAACTATGGCTACACCTTC. Translating gives CASSPLGTLGGPNYGYTF.

The V and J genes are TRBV24-1 and TRBJ2-3; TRBD2 matches at 9 bases. V was clipped by 3 bases and J by 1 base; unmatched bases: 4. The CDR3 length is 16 residues. Germline V lookup: CDR1 KGHDR, CDR2 SFDVKD. The CDR3 DNA is TGTGCCACCAGTGATCCTAGCGGGAAAGGCACAGATACGCAGTATTTT. Amino acids: CATSDPSGKGTDTQYF.

This clonotype was seen many times. The chain links TRBV20-1 to TRBJ2-3, with TRBD2 matching 12 bases. Germline V gene lookup returns CDR1 DFQATT and CDR2 SNEGSKA (reference sequence). The V and J ends lost 2 bases and 4 bases, in that order; junction bases with no gene match: 4. The CDR3 runs to 15 residues. This chain's CDR3 is CSARLAGGRADTQYF. The CDR3 bases are TGCAGTGCTAGACTAGCGGGAGGGCGGGCAGATACGCAGTATTTT.

This clonotype was found many times. This rearrangement joins TRBV6-5 to TRBJ1-2; D is undetermined. Trimming cost V 6 bases and J 4 bases, with 12 bases left between them. The CDR3 length is 13 residues. Germline CDR1 is MNHEY and CDR2 is SVGAGI. The CDR3 bases are TGTGCCAGCAGGTACAGTGGTCCCTATGGCTACACCTTC. It is translated as CASRYSGPYGYTF.

This clonotype turned up a few times. The V and J genes are TRBV27 and TRBJ1-2; TRBD1 agrees at 8 bases. V lost 2 bases, J lost 4 bases, and 12 bases stayed unmatched. The CDR3 spans 17 residues. Germline V gene sequence: CDR1 MNHEY, CDR2 SMNVEV (reference sequence). The CDR3 loop reads CASSLEGRGLRFYGYTF. CDR3 in DNA: TGTGCCAGCAGTTTAGAAGGCAGGGGGCTCCGATTCTATGGCTACACCTTC.

This clonotype has more than one count but fewer than ten. J is TRBJ2-1 and V is TRBV3-1, with 10 bases that match TRBD1. V was pared by 8 bases and J by 3 bases, with 7 bases of the junction left unmatched. CDR1 and CDR2 from the germline V gene are LGHDT and YNNKEL (reference sequence). The length of the CDR3 is 15 residues. CDR3 DNA: TGTGCCAGCGAGACCGGGACAGGGGACTACAATGAGCAGTTCTTC. Amino acids: CASETGTGDYNEQFF.

This clonotype came up a few times. The V and J genes are TRBV7-9 and TRBJ1-6, with D maybe TRBD1 (6 bases). Germline CDR1 is SEHNR and CDR2 is FQNEAQ (reference sequence). The CDR3 contains 14 residues. V dropped 1 base and J dropped 9 bases, with 10 bases sitting between them. CDR3 residues: CASSLGQDSSPLHF. DNA for the CDR3: TGTGCCAGCAGCTTAGGACAGGATAGTTCACCCCTCCACTTT.

The sample holds many counts of this clonotype. V and J are TRBV5-1 and TRBJ2-1; tentatively, D is TRBD2 (6 bases). The V gene's germline CDR1 is SGHRS and CDR2 YFSETQ. V lost 6 bases, J lost 9 bases, and 16 bases lay in between. The length of the CDR3 is 13 residues. The DNA of the CDR3 is TGCGCCAGCACTTCGGGAGCCTTTGGTGAGCAGTTCTTC. Translated, it gives CASTSGAFGEQFF.

This clonotype was found a few times. V is TRBV6-6 and J is TRBJ1-5; 7 bases line up with TRBD1. Germline V CDR1 and CDR2: MNHNY, SVGAGI (reference sequence). V lost 8 bases to trimming and J lost 9 bases; unmatched junction nucleotides: 16. The CDR3 loop spans 15 amino acids. Here the CDR3 reads CASRTRGQGVGPQHF. Written as DNA, the CDR3 is TGTGCCAGCCGTACGCGGGGTCAGGGGGTAGGGCCCCAGCATTTT.

The chain employs TRBV7-2 and TRBJ1-5, with TRBD1 as a possible D gene (6 bases). With 4 bases removed from V and 6 bases from J, the gap between germline ends came to 19 bases. The CDR3 is made up of 16 amino acids. Per the germline V gene, CDR1 is SGHTA and CDR2 is FQGNSA. The CDR3 spells CASSSLQGGLGQPQHF. The CDR3 DNA sequence: TGTGCCAGCAGCTCTTTACAGGGAGGCTTGGGTCAGCCCCAGCATTTT.

This clonotype was recorded at least ten times. The chain is built from TRBV12-3 or TRBV12-4 and TRBJ2-7, with 8 bases fitting TRBD1. The CDR3 covers 17 residues. After removal of 6 bases from V and 0 bases from J, the junction contained 13 bases not matched to a gene. CDR3 amino acids: CASSPKRTGPNSYEQYF. As DNA, the CDR3 is TGTGCCAGCAGCCCAAAGAGGACAGGGCCCAACTCCTACGAGCAGTACTTC.

This clonotype has a count of ten or more. The chain has TRBV10-3 and TRBJ1-2, with 8 positions matching TRBD1. Germline CDR1 ENHRY, CDR2 SYGVKD. J gave up 2 bases and V 10 bases, and 9 bases lay outside the gene matches. This CDR3 region has 14 residues. CDR3 amino acids: CATKPGQENYGYTF. Written as DNA, the CDR3 is TGTGCCACCAAGCCGGGACAGGAAAACTATGGCTACACCTTC.

V usage is TRBV6-2 or TRBV6-3 and J usage is TRBJ2-1, with 10 positions matching TRBD1. CDR1 and CDR2 (germline): MNHEY, SVGEGT. The CDR3 runs to 15 residues. Losses at the gene ends were 4 bases for V and 8 bases for J; bases not matched to a gene: 8. DNA for the CDR3: TGTGCCAGCAGTTTCGGGACAGGGGTAGTGGATGAGCAGTTCTTC. The encoded protein is CASSFGTGVVDEQFF.

This clonotype was observed a few times. Written as DNA, the CDR3 is TGCGCCAGCAGCTTGCAGCTTCGGGGGAGCAACACTGAAGCTTTCTTT. Amino acids: CASSLQLRGSNTEAFF. V usage is TRBV5-1 and J usage is TRBJ1-1; possible D gene TRBD1, 5 bases. Germline V gene lookup returns CDR1 SGHRS and CDR2 YFSETQ. V dropped 1 base and J dropped 2 bases, with 15 bases sitting between them. The CDR3 is made up of 16 amino acids.

The chain combines TRBV7-2 with TRBJ2-7, with 8 bases lining up with TRBD2. The CDR3 has 17 amino acids. Trimming removed 1 base from V and 5 bases from J; junction bases left unmatched: 13. Per germline, CDR1 SGHTA and CDR2 FQGNSA. The CDR3 is CASSLVPGRLAGNEQYF. CDR3 nucleotide sequence: TGTGCCAGCAGCTTAGTTCCCGGTCGGCTAGCGGGCAACGAGCAGTACTTC.

The chain combines TRBV27 with TRBJ1-1; D is unresolved. V was shortened by 5 bases and J by 11 bases, with 18 bases between the two germline ends. The CDR3 length is 13 residues. The germline V gene encodes CDR1 MNHEY and CDR2 SMNVEV (reference sequence). The CDR3 coding sequence is TGTGCCAGCAGTAACCTTGGACGGAGTAGGGCTTTCTTT. It translates to CASSNLGRSRAFF.

The chain joins TRBV7-8 to TRBJ2-1; TRBD2 aligns across 8 bases. Germline CDR1 SGHVS, CDR2 FQNEAQ. V dropped 1 base and J dropped 9; count of bases not matched to a gene: 14. The CDR3 loop spans 17 amino acids. CDR3 in amino acids: CASSLVGTSGGSGEQFF. In DNA, the CDR3 is TGTGCCAGCAGCTTAGTGGGGACTAGTGGGGGGTCGGGTGAGCAGTTCTTC.

This chain uses TRBV12-3 or TRBV12-4 with TRBJ1-2, with D maybe TRBD1 (6 bases). This CDR3 has 14 amino acids. The V end lost 3 bases, the J end lost 4 bases, and 12 bases lay between the germline ends. This chain's CDR3 is CASSLGRGTYGYTF. In DNA, the CDR3 is TGTGCCAGCAGTTTGGGCAGGGGAACCTATGGCTACACCTTC.

This chain uses TRBV5-1 with TRBJ1-3; D is unclear. The V and J ends lost 2 bases and 0 bases respectively, with 6 bases between them. The CDR3 contains 14 residues. Looked up from germline, CDR1 is SGHRS and CDR2 is YFSETQ. The chain's CDR3 is CASSLPSSGNTIYF. The CDR3 DNA reads TGCGCCAGCAGCTTACCCAGCTCTGGAAACACCATATATTTT. Complete variable domain (other parts from reference TRBV5-1 and TRBJ1-3): KAGVTQTPRYLIKTRGQQVTLSCSPISGHRSVSWYQQTPGQGLQFLFEYFSETQRNKGNFPGRFSGRQFSNSRSEMNVSTLELGDSALYLCASSLPSSGNTIYFGEGSWLTVV.

The V and J genes are TRBV7-2 and TRBJ2-7; D ambiguous. Germline CDR1 is SGHTA and CDR2 is FQGNSA. This CDR3 region has 15 residues. Trimming pared 0 bases from V and 3 bases from J, leaving 12 bases between. The CDR3 is CASSLAVTLNYEQYF. The CDR3 DNA reads as TGTGCCAGCAGCTTAGCTGTGACCCTCAACTACGAGCAGTACTTC.

V is TRBV2 and J is TRBJ2-1; 12 bases are shared with TRBD2. The CDR3 sequence is 16 residues long. Germline V CDR1 and CDR2: SNHLY, FYNNEI. J lost 8 bases, V lost 6 bases, and 11 bases had no gene match. In DNA form, the CDR3 reads TGTGCCAGCAGGCCACTAGCGGGAGGCCTTAGGGATGAGCAGTTCTTC. Translated, it gives CASRPLAGGLRDEQFF. Filled out from reference TRBV2 and TRBJ2-1, the complete variable domain reads EPEVTQTPSHQVTQMGQEVILRCVPISNHLYFYWYRQILGQKVEFLVSFYNNEISEKSEIFDDQFSVERPDGSNFTLKIRSTKLEDSAMYFCASRPLAGGLRDEQFFGPGTRLTVL.

This clonotype has just a few counts. J is TRBJ2-7 and V is TRBV10-3, with TRBD1 matching over 10 bases. Germline CDR1 reads ENHRY; CDR2 reads SYGVKD. The CDR3 length is 14 residues. V shed 8 bases and J 3 bases; nucleotides not matched to a gene: 7. DNA of the CDR3: TGTGCCATCGGGAGACAGGGGGCGGGCTACGAGCAGTACTTC. Its translation is CAIGRQGAGYEQYF.

This clonotype showed up just a few times. J is TRBJ2-1 and V is TRBV11-2, with D possibly being TRBD1 or TRBD2 (6 bases each). V was clipped by 1 base and J by 7 bases, with 17 bases between them. The CDR3 has 16 residues. The V gene's germline CDR1 is SGHAT and CDR2 FQNNGV. CDR3 nucleotides: TGTGCCAGCAGCTTAGTTGAGGGGGAGGTTGGGAATGAGCAGTTCTTC. The encoded protein is CASSLVEGEVGNEQFF.